The rows below give T cell receptor beta chains drawn from one sample of a study of regulatory T cells in long-lasting Graves disease. One entry per CDR3 protein, called by TCRdb with MiXCR from the multiplex PCR reads. This table holds some 430,000 distinct CDR3 sequences, roughly a fifth found once. The sample in question was peripheral blood mononuclear cells (PBMCs), obtained when the disease was refractory, from a patient treated with antithyroid drugs. The source of these receptors is a female donor with Graves disease. The CDR3 runs from the conserved cysteine through the conserved F or W. D genes are given only for firm matches. Only part of the rows carry a size: once, few, many, or a class if the clone is expanded.

d_call j_call clone_size cdr3_length v_call cdr3_aa cdr3_nt
TRBD1 TRBJ1-1 few 14 TRBV30 CAWSVQTGGSRAFF TGTGCCTGGAGTGTACAAACAGGGGGGTCAAGAGCTTTCTTT
. TRBJ2-3 many 12 TRBV20-1 CSWDSGPDTQYF TGCAGTTGGGACTCAGGCCCAGATACGCAGTATTTT
. TRBJ2-2 few 14 TRBV6-1 CASNEGGGTGELFF TGTGCCAGCAACGAAGGGGGAGGCACCGGGGAGCTGTTTTTT
. TRBJ2-4 few 16 TRBV3-1 CASSQETRRGKNIQYF TGTGCCAGCAGCCAAGAGACTCGCAGGGGCAAAAACATTCAGTACTTC
. TRBJ1-1 few 14 TRBV5-1 CASSLGVRDTEAFF TGCGCCAGCAGCTTGGGGGTCAGGGATACTGAAGCTTTCTTT
. TRBJ1-5 many 14 TRBV28 CASSLEHGEQPQHF TGTGCCAGCAGTTTAGAACACGGGGAACAGCCCCAGCATTTT
. TRBJ1-2 many 13 TRBV28 CASNPTVPPGYTF TGTGCCAGCAACCCCACGGTCCCTCCCGGCTACACCTTC
. TRBJ1-5 . 13 TRBV4-1 CASSPDQKQPQHF TGCGCCAGCAGCCCCGATCAAAAACAGCCCCAGCATTTT
. TRBJ2-7 . 14 TRBV10-3 CAISAGGGYYEQYF TGTGCCATCAGTGCCGGCGGGGGCTACTACGAGCAGTACTTC
TRBD2 TRBJ2-7 few 14 TRBV11-3 CASTLAGGFDEQYF TGTGCCAGCACCTTAGCGGGAGGCTTCGACGAGCAGTACTTC
TRBD1 TRBJ2-1 . 17 TRBV12-3/TRBV12-4 CASSPAIAGGSNNEQFF TGTGCCAGCAGTCCCGCGATCGCAGGGGGCTCTAACAATGAGCAGTTCTTC
. TRBJ1-2 many 17 TRBV28 CASSLIGQPLSNYGYTF TGTGCCAGCAGTTTGATAGGACAGCCGCTTTCCAACTATGGCTACACCTTC
TRBD1 TRBJ2-4 many 16 TRBV7-2 CASSLGGQGVGNIQYF TGTGCCAGCAGCTTAGGCGGACAGGGGGTTGGAAACATTCAGTACTTC
. TRBJ2-7 few 14 TRBV29-1 CSVDGLATGNEQYF TGCAGCGTTGATGGTCTAGCGACAGGGAACGAGCAGTACTTC
. TRBJ1-5 . 14 TRBV5-1 CASSLAGEGQPQHF TGCGCCAGCAGCTTGGCCGGTGAGGGTCAGCCCCAGCATTTT
. TRBJ2-5 many 13 TRBV3-1 CASRPGAQETQYF TGTGCCAGCAGGCCAGGGGCCCAAGAGACCCAGTACTTC
TRBD2 TRBJ2-2 few 17 TRBV24-1 CATSDVGRAGGTGELFF TGTGCCACCAGTGATGTCGGGAGGGCAGGAGGGACCGGGGAGCTGTTTTTT
TRBD1 TRBJ2-7 many 13 TRBV20-1 CSAPGQGGYEQYF TGCAGTGCCCCTGGACAGGGGGGTTACGAGCAGTACTTC
. TRBJ2-2 . 17 TRBV7-3 CASSLTDGLANTGELFF TGTGCCAGCAGCTTAACGGACGGCCTCGCGAACACCGGGGAGCTGTTTTTT
. TRBJ2-7 few 14 TRBV10-3 CAITPQQSSYEQYF TGTGCCATCACCCCCCAGCAGAGCTCCTACGAGCAGTACTTC
. TRBJ1-3 . 14 TRBV12-5 CASGLWAASDTIYF TGTGCTAGTGGTTTGTGGGCAGCGTCGGACACCATATATTTT
. TRBJ1-1 many 14 TRBV19 CASRAGLWDTEAFF TGTGCCAGTAGAGCGGGGCTTTGGGACACTGAAGCTTTCTTT
. TRBJ2-2 many 17 TRBV24-1 CATSDTTTQLNTGELFF TGTGCCACCAGTGATACGACGACACAGCTTAACACCGGGGAGCTGTTTTTT
. TRBJ1-1 . 15 TRBV4-1 CASSQDQTQGTEAFF TGCGCCAGCAGCCAAGACCAAACACAGGGCACTGAAGCTTTCTTT
TRBD1 TRBJ1-1 few 13 TRBV25-1 CASSDRGPTEAFF TGTGCCAGCAGCGACAGGGGGCCCACTGAAGCTTTCTTT
TRBD2 TRBJ2-5 . 14 TRBV27 CASSLGGIQETQYF TGTGCCAGCAGTTTGGGGGGGATTCAAGAGACCCAGTACTTC
. TRBJ2-7 . 15 TRBV7-6 CASSRRLRSIDEQYF TGTGCCAGCAGCCGCAGGCTCCGGTCGATAGACGAGCAGTACTTC
. TRBJ1-3 . 12 TRBV30 CAWTGFGNTIYF TGTGCCTGGACAGGGTTCGGAAACACCATATATTTT
TRBD1 TRBJ1-1 few 14 TRBV3-1 CASSQQGEGTEAFF TGTGCCAGCAGCCAACAGGGGGAGGGCACTGAAGCTTTCTTT
TRBD1 TRBJ2-7 . 17 TRBV5-4 CASSLGPGQDAFDEQYF TGTGCCAGCAGCTTGGGCCCGGGACAGGATGCTTTTGACGAGCAGTACTTC
TRBD2 TRBJ2-3 . 15 TRBV6-5 CASSYSGTRTDTQYF TGTGCCAGCAGTTACTCGGGGACTAGAACAGATACGCAGTATTTT
. TRBJ2-4 . 19 TRBV7-2 CASSPIVYSLSSRHYIQYF TGTGCCAGCAGCCCGATAGTCTATAGTCTGAGCAGCCGACATTACATTCAGTACTTC
. TRBJ2-5 many 13 TRBV12-3/TRBV12-4 CASSMYRWETQYF TGTGCCAGCAGTATGTACAGGTGGGAGACCCAGTACTTC
TRBD1 TRBJ2-5 many 16 TRBV6-2/TRBV6-3 CASSPLGTGDAETQYF TGTGCCAGCAGTCCCCTGGGGACAGGGGACGCAGAGACCCAGTACTTC
TRBD1 TRBJ1-6 . 11 TRBV20-1 CSARQGIPLHF TGCAGTGCGAGACAGGGGATCCCCCTCCACTTT
TRBD2 TRBJ2-5 many 18 TRBV15 CATSRVRKALAEQETQYF TGTGCCACCAGCAGAGTCCGTAAGGCCCTAGCGGAGCAAGAGACCCAGTACTTC
. TRBJ2-5 many 13 TRBV2 CASSRELGETQYF TGTGCCAGCAGCCGGGAGTTGGGAGAGACCCAGTACTTC
. TRBJ1-2 few 18 TRBV7-8 CASSLAGAGDANHHGYTF TGTGCCAGCAGCTTAGCAGGGGCAGGGGACGCGAATCACCATGGCTACACCTTC
TRBD1 TRBJ1-2 few 14 TRBV28 CASTRGQGNYGYTF TGTGCCAGCACCCGCGGACAGGGAAACTATGGCTACACCTTC
. TRBJ2-2 few 15 TRBV11-3 CASSLDLVGTGELFF TGTGCCAGCAGCTTAGATCTCGTTGGAACCGGGGAGCTGTTTTTT
. TRBJ2-7 . 13 TRBV30 CAWRVGTFDEQYF TGTGCCTGGAGGGTCGGGACATTCGACGAGCAGTACTTC
TRBD1 TRBJ1-2 . 15 TRBV14 CASSHSGTGPYGYTF TGTGCCAGCAGCCATTCCGGGACAGGGCCCTATGGCTACACCTTC